The rows below give T cell receptor beta chains drawn from one sample of a study of cytomegalovirus exposure and HLA in healthy donors. The assay was immunoSEQ multiplex PCR, and TCRdb's table has in-frame clones only and misses some. The repertoire holds 200,000 to 250,000 clones, with over 75% as singletons. Sequencing was performed on PBMCs. The origin of the receptors is a woman aged 25-40 years in good health and CMV-seronegative. The CDR3 runs from the conserved cysteine through the conserved F or W. The order of the fields is V gene, D gene, CDR3 protein. The D gene is left open where the match is weak.

TRBV28	.	CASSFPTEYGYTF
TRBV27	TRBD1	CASSSRGRGRNQPQHF
TRBV6-1	TRBD1	CASSNAGTAYEQYF
TRBV7-9	.	CASSFTNRPQFQETQYF
TRBV7-2	.	CASSLLGHWNTEAFF
TRBV28	.	CASLDMTENYGYTF
TRBV18	TRBD2	CASSPLAGASYNEQFF
TRBV4-2	TRBD2	CASSQVLAGGGEQYF
TRBV5-1	.	CASSNPTQDSGNTIYF
TRBV28	TRBD2	CASSFGLAGEGSQETQYF
TRBV6-1	.	CASSEQGGADYGYTF
TRBV6-5	TRBD1	CASSLTGWDGYTF
TRBV18	.	CASSPLTVQETQYF
TRBV7-9	.	CASSPQGYGAFF
TRBV2	.	CASSSQGQVGELFF
TRBV5-4	.	CASSLVSNEQFF
TRBV5-1	.	CASSLVRNTGELFF
TRBV2	TRBD1	CASSEDTGGPNYGYTF
TRBV7-2	TRBD1	CASSYRTGGYGYTF
TRBV5-1	.	CASPGSGATDEQFF
TRBV6-6	.	CASSFGRTNTEAFF
TRBV30	TRBD2	CAWSDPTGGAPDTQYF
TRBV9	.	CASSPQTGNTGELFF
TRBV29-1	.	CSANRLRGDTQYF
TRBV9	.	CASSVAQMAYNEQFF
TRBV6-5	.	CASSYSIRGEAFF
TRBV2	TRBD2	CASSHSSGSSYEQYF
TRBV10-3	TRBD1	CAITRDSTNYGYTF
TRBV5-1	TRBD1	CASSKGQNYGYTF
TRBV6-4	.	CASSLGTSGTEAFF
TRBV6-4	TRBD1	CASSYRGTTGELFF
TRBV5-4	.	CASSRHPGADTQYF
TRBV6-6	TRBD2	CASRNGGWDNEQFF
TRBV7-9	.	CASSSSGMSEAFF
TRBV11-2	.	CASSWGGGLSPLHF
TRBV4-1	TRBD2	CASSQGASGSEQFF
TRBV18	TRBD1	CASSPDRGIQPQHF
TRBV5-1	TRBD1	CASSSRTGGGKGETQYF
TRBV6-1	.	CASSASGTQGQFF
TRBV6-5	.	CASSYRGGSGYTF
TRBV9	TRBD1	CASSARQGGEKLFF
TRBV7-2	TRBD1	CASSWTGPGDEQFF
TRBV10-3	TRBD1	CAISVGQGGGEAFF
TRBV5-1	TRBD1	CASSAYRGMNTEAFF
TRBV28	TRBD1	CASSLGTGGRQPQHF
TRBV9	TRBD1	CASSKGRDRVYQETQYF
TRBV5-1	.	CASSLGGGTDTQYF
TRBV28	.	CASSLFLGRLMNTEAFF
TRBV11-2	TRBD2	CASSLGGLAGAGELFF
TRBV14	TRBD1	CASRDRDANTGELFF
TRBV5-1	TRBD2	CASSLQPASGGEDTQYF
TRBV5-1	.	CASAQGPASGNTGELFF